Following are 30 T cell receptor beta chains from one sample sequenced in a study of cytomegalovirus exposure and HLA in healthy donors. The study ran its PCR with 60 Vbeta and 13 Jbeta primers. The protocol was immunoSEQ multiplex PCR, while the TCRdb copy is restricted to in-frame clones and leaves out a portion. The sample has under 85,000 clones, around 77% seen once. Sequenced: PBMCs. The source of these receptors is a woman in her thirties or forties in good health and CMV-seropositive.

This sequence joins TRBV5-1 and TRBJ2-7; D is undetermined. The CDR3 is 15 amino acids. Deletions cut 4 bases from V and 4 bases from J, with 18 bases between. CDR1 and CDR2 from the germline V gene are SGHRS and YFSETQ. The CDR3 nucleotides read TGCGCCAGCAGCAAAACTACTGAACGTAGTTACGAGCAGTACTTC. Encoded protein: CASSKTTERSYEQYF.

This chain joins TRBV2 and TRBJ2-5; 9 bases match TRBD1. The CDR3 contains 14 residues. The germline CDR1 and CDR2 sequences are SNHLY and FYNNEI. V lost 5 bases, J lost 1 base, and 2 bases stayed unmatched. Here the CDR3 DNA reads TGTGCCAGCAGTTGGGACAGGGCCCAAGAGACCCAGTACTTC. Its protein product is CASSWDRAQETQYF.

The rearrangement links TRBV5-3 to TRBJ2-7; D unclear. TRBV5-3 counts as an open reading frame of uncertain function. This CDR3 is built from 11 residues. The V gene lost 1 base and the J gene lost 4 bases, with 3 bases spanning the gap. The CDR3 region has the DNA TGTGCCAGAAGCTTGCAGTACGAGCAGTACTTC. Amino acids: CARSLQYEQYF.

The chain is built from TRBV28 and TRBJ2-1; D possibly corresponds to TRBD1 (6 bases). Germline CDR1 is MDHEN and CDR2 is SYDVKM. The CDR3 has 15 amino acids. Trimming took 6 bases from V and 6 from J, leaving 18 bases between them. In nucleotides, the CDR3 is TGTGCCAGCAGCCCAGACAGGAGACGGACCAATGAGCAGTTCTTC. Translation: CASSPDRRRTNEQFF.

The J gene is TRBJ1-1, the V gene TRBV2; a possible D gene is TRBD1 (6 bases). Trimming pared 2 bases from V and 0 bases from J, leaving 13 bases between. Per germline, CDR1 SNHLY and CDR2 FYNNEI. The CDR3 runs to 16 residues. CDR3 nucleotides: TGTGCCAGCAGTGAATTGGACAGAATATTGAACACTGAAGCTTTCTTT. Translating it yields CASSELDRILNTEAFF. Full variable domain (missing parts from reference TRBV2 and TRBJ1-1): EPEVTQTPSHQVTQMGQEVILRCVPISNHLYFYWYRQILGQKVEFLVSFYNNEISEKSEIFDDQFSVERPDGSNFTLKIRSTKLEDSAMYFCASSELDRILNTEAFFGQGTRLTVV.

The chain recombines TRBV6-4 with TRBJ2-6; D remains unclear. With 3 bases removed from V and 0 bases from J, the gap between germline ends came to 3 bases. Per the germline V gene, CDR1 is MRHNA and CDR2 is SNTAGT. The CDR3 spans 14 residues. This chain's CDR3 is CASSDYSGANVLTF. The CDR3 coding sequence is TGTGCCAGCAGTGATTACTCTGGGGCCAACGTCCTGACTTTC.

The chain recombines TRBV25-1 with TRBJ1-1; 7 bases are shared with TRBD1. Germline assignment: CDR1 MGHDK and CDR2 SYGVNS. With 3 bases clipped from V and 3 bases from J, the junction kept 10 bases outside the gene matches. The CDR3 runs to 16 residues. The CDR3: CASSEAGTDDDTEAFF. The CDR3, as DNA: TGTGCCAGCAGTGAGGCAGGGACAGACGACGACACTGAAGCTTTCTTT.

The genes are TRBV7-2 and TRBJ2-1; 10 bases match TRBD2. Germline lookup yields CDR1 SGHTA and CDR2 FQGNSA. The J segment lost 9 bases and the V segment lost 0 bases, leaving 23 bases of the junction unmatched. The CDR3 runs to 21 residues. The CDR3 loop reads CASSLALDPYRLAGSGGEQFF. CDR3 bases: TGTGCCAGCAGCTTAGCTTTAGATCCGTACAGACTAGCGGGTTCTGGGGGTGAGCAGTTCTTC.

CDR3 region: CASSLMGQAKEKLFF. The CDR3, as DNA: TGTGCCAGCAGTTTAATGGGACAGGCCAAAGAAAAACTGTTTTTT. The rearrangement joins TRBV27 to TRBJ1-4; the match to TRBD1 covers 8 bases. J was trimmed by 8 bases and V by 2 bases; bases with no gene match: 7. Germline-derived CDR1 and CDR2 are MNHEY and SMNVEV (reference sequence). The length of the CDR3 is 15 residues. Based on the CDR3 plus reference TRBV27 and TRBJ1-4, the full variable domain is EAQVTQNPRYLITVTGKKLTVTCSQNMNHEYMSWYRQDPGLGLRQIYYSMNVEVTDKGDVPEGYKVSRKEKRNFPLILESPSPNQTSLYFCASSLMGQAKEKLFFGSGTQLSVL.

This chain connects TRBV7-3 to TRBJ2-7; tentative D call: TRBD1 (6 bases). This CDR3 is built from 13 residues. The V gene lost 4 bases and the J gene lost 1 base, with 8 bases spanning the gap. Germline V CDR1 and CDR2: SGHTA, FQGTGA. CDR3 in amino acids: CASSWGLSYEQYF. The CDR3 DNA reads TGTGCCAGCAGCTGGGGGCTTTCCTACGAGCAGTACTTC.

This clone has just a few counts. The chain recombines TRBV15 with TRBJ2-1; 11 positions agree with TRBD2. The length of the CDR3 is 15 residues. CDR1 is LNHNV, CDR2 YYDKDF, per germline (reference sequence). V dropped 5 bases and J dropped 4; count of bases not matched to a gene: 4. Here the CDR3 DNA reads TGTGCCACCAGCCAGGGACTAGCGGATTACAATGAGCAGTTCTTC. It is translated as CATSQGLADYNEQFF.

The V and J genes are TRBV7-3 and TRBJ2-2, with 11 bases that match TRBD2. This CDR3 contains 16 residues. CDR1 SGHTA and CDR2 FQGTGA come from the germline V gene. J was trimmed by 2 bases and V by 6 bases; bases with no gene match: 5. CDR3 sequence (DNA): TGTGCCAGCAGGTTACTAGCGGGGGCAAACACCGGGGAGCTGTTTTTT. It codes for CASRLLAGANTGELFF.

CDR3 in amino acids: CASSRGESDTQYF. In DNA, the CDR3 is TGTGCCAGCAGCCGGGGGGAGTCAGATACGCAGTATTTT. The V call is TRBV4-2, the J call TRBJ2-3, with D possibly matching TRBD2 (6 bases). Trimming removed 4 bases at V and 4 bases at J, with 9 bases between. The CDR3 sequence is 13 residues long. CDR1 and CDR2 from the germline V gene are LGHNA and YNFKEQ.

The rearrangement uses TRBV2 and TRBJ2-3; possible D gene TRBD2, 5 bases. The V gene's germline CDR1 is SNHLY and CDR2 FYNNEI. Trimming took 6 bases from V and 2 from J, leaving 15 bases between them. This CDR3 is 15 amino acids long. The CDR3 DNA is TGTGCCAGCAGAGAGGAGCGGACTCCCACAGATACGCAGTATTTT. Translated, it gives CASREERTPTDTQYF. Looking up the rest from reference TRBV2 and TRBJ2-3 gives the full variable domain: EPEVTQTPSHQVTQMGQEVILRCVPISNHLYFYWYRQILGQKVEFLVSFYNNEISEKSEIFDDQFSVERPDGSNFTLKIRSTKLEDSAMYFCASREERTPTDTQYFGPGTRLTVL.

The genes are TRBV4-1 and TRBJ1-5, with 7 bases lining up with TRBD1. Germline CDR1 MGHRA, CDR2 YSYEKL. V gave up 4 bases and J gave up 4 bases; unmatched junction bases: 7. The length of the CDR3 is 15 residues. CDR3 region: CASSPTGDPNQPQHF. The CDR3 nucleotides are TGCGCCAGCAGCCCAACAGGGGACCCAAATCAGCCCCAGCATTTT.

This clone was detected only a few times. This rearrangement joins TRBV5-1 to TRBJ1-2; a possible D gene is TRBD1 (6 bases). The CDR3 loop spans 15 amino acids. CDR1 and CDR2 (germline): SGHRS, YFSETQ. Trimming shortened V by 3 bases and J by 2 bases, and 14 bases separated the two germline ends. The CDR3 loop reads CASSWSEGVNYGYTF. CDR3 bases: TGCGCCAGCAGCTGGTCAGAGGGGGTAAACTATGGCTACACCTTC.

The chain recombines TRBV1 with TRBJ2-7; the D call TRBD2 from the table was never checked on the DNA. TRBV1 is given as a pseudogene. This CDR3 spans 18 amino acids. CDR3 DNA: TGCACCAGCAGCCAAGACTTCTACCAGCGGGAGTCCGCCTACGAGCAGTACTTC. Amino acid sequence: CTSSQDFYQRESAYEQYF.

This sequence joins TRBV6-6 and TRBJ2-1, with TRBD2 identical over 9 bases. The CDR3 totals 16 residues. V was clipped by 3 bases and J by 4 bases; unmatched bases: 7. Germline CDR1 MNHNY, CDR2 SVGAGI (reference sequence). This chain's CDR3 is CASSYLRLAEYNEQFF. The CDR3 DNA sequence: TGTGCCAGCAGTTATCTCAGACTAGCGGAGTACAATGAGCAGTTCTTC.

This chain uses TRBV5-1 with TRBJ1-1; D perhaps matches TRBD1 (6 bases). The CDR3 has 18 residues. Germline V gives CDR1 SGHRS, CDR2 YFSETQ. Trimming pared 0 bases from V and 0 bases from J, leaving 18 bases between. The CDR3 region is CASSLAKGTSVMNTEAFF. Here the CDR3 DNA reads TGCGCCAGCAGCTTGGCGAAGGGGACATCGGTTATGAACACTGAAGCTTTCTTT.

This clone was found once. The J gene is TRBJ1-2, the V gene TRBV10-3; a possible D gene is TRBD1 (6 bases). The V end lost 2 bases, the J end lost 4 bases, and 8 bases lay between the germline ends. CDR3 length: 13 residues. From germline, CDR1 is ENHRY and CDR2 SYGVKD. The CDR3 sequence: CAISEGQLYGYTF. The CDR3 nucleotides are TGTGCCATCAGTGAGGGACAGCTCTATGGCTACACCTTC.

The CDR3 DNA is TGTGCCAGTAGTATCTACTTGAACACTGAAGCTTTCTTT. It codes for CASSIYLNTEAFF. The chain employs TRBV19 and TRBJ1-1; D is undetermined. The CDR3 sequence is 13 residues long. The germline V gene has CDR1 LNHDA and CDR2 SQIVND (reference sequence). Trimming took off 3 bases at V and 0 bases at J, with 5 bases between the two ends.

The V call is TRBV6-6, the J call TRBJ2-1; 8 bases agree with TRBD2. This CDR3 has 15 residues. The ends lost 2 bases at V and 8 bases at J; junction bases unmatched: 8. Germline V gene data show CDR1 as MNHNY and CDR2 as SVGAGI (reference sequence). The CDR3 is CASSYRGGLSDEQFF. In nucleotides, the CDR3 is TGTGCCAGCAGTTACCGGGGGGGTCTTTCGGATGAGCAGTTCTTC.

A few counts support this clone. The rearrangement uses TRBV5-4 and TRBJ1-1; TRBD1 agrees at 8 bases. Trimming at V came to 4 bases and at J to 1 base, leaving 6 bases not matched to a gene. The CDR3 runs 15 residues. CDR1 and CDR2 (germline): SGHNT, YYREEE (reference sequence). The chain's CDR3 is CASSATRGQNTEAFF. The CDR3 nucleotides are TGTGCCAGCAGCGCGACCAGGGGGCAGAACACTGAAGCTTTCTTT.

This clone was observed a few times. The chain joins TRBV11-2 to TRBJ2-7; TRBD1 is a possible D gene (6 bases). CDR3 length: 19 amino acids. The germline V gene encodes CDR1 SGHAT and CDR2 FQNNGV. Trimming cost V 5 bases and J 1 base, with 27 bases left between them. The CDR3 spells CASSRRWGTKTRGSYEQYF. In DNA form, the CDR3 reads TGTGCCAGCAGCCGCCGGTGGGGCACCAAGACAAGGGGGTCCTACGAGCAGTACTTC.

This clone was counted only a few times. The J gene is TRBJ2-5, the V gene TRBV5-1; 7 bases are shared with TRBD1. CDR3 size: 16 residues. Germline V CDR1 and CDR2: SGHRS, YFSETQ. The V gene end was trimmed by 0 bases and the J gene end by 5 bases; junction bases not matched to a gene: 10. This CDR3 is CASSLATSGGAETQYF. The CDR3 DNA sequence: TGCGCCAGCAGCTTGGCCACGTCAGGGGGAGCGGAGACCCAGTACTTC.

The genes are TRBV7-9 and TRBJ1-1; D remains ambiguous. The CDR3 consists of 17 residues. The V gene's germline CDR1 is SEHNR and CDR2 FQNEAQ (reference sequence). V dropped 5 bases and J dropped 1 base, with 20 bases sitting between them. DNA for the CDR3: TGTGCCAGCAGCACTGGTTTCCGGTTAGAGGGGAACACTGAAGCTTTCTTT. Encoded protein: CASSTGFRLEGNTEAFF.

This clone was recorded once. The chain combines TRBV19 with TRBJ2-1, with 15 bases fitting TRBD2. Trimming at V came to 3 bases and at J to 6 bases, leaving 3 bases not matched to a gene. Per the germline V gene, CDR1 is LNHDA and CDR2 is SQIVND (reference sequence). This CDR3 contains 16 residues. As DNA, the CDR3 is TGTGCCAGTAGTATTAGGGGACTAGCGGGAGGCAATGAGCAGTTCTTC. It translates to CASSIRGLAGGNEQFF.

The chain employs TRBV7-9 and TRBJ2-2; 9 bases fit TRBD2. CDR3 size: 16 residues. The V segment lost 5 bases and the J segment 7 bases; nucleotides outside the gene matches: 11. CDR1 is SEHNR and CDR2 is FQNEAQ in the germline V gene (reference sequence). The DNA of the CDR3 is TGTGCCAGCAGCCGTACGCAGCTAGCGGGACTCGGGGAGCTGTTTTTT. Its translation: CASSRTQLAGLGELFF.

The rearrangement joins TRBV25-1 to TRBJ2-3, with TRBD2 matching 8 bases. Germline loops: CDR1 MGHDK, CDR2 SYGVNS. The CDR3 runs 11 residues. The J segment lost 11 bases and the V segment lost 6 bases, leaving 4 bases of the junction unmatched. The CDR3 region has the DNA TGTGCCAGCAGCCTTAGCGGGGAGCAGTATTTT. It encodes CASSLSGEQYF.

This CDR3 is CASSRGQGARGYTF. In DNA form, the CDR3 reads TGCGCCAGCAGCCGGGGACAGGGGGCTCGTGGCTACACCTTC. The V gene is TRBV5-1, the J gene TRBJ1-2; 12 nucleotides line up with TRBD1. Germline trimming cut 4 bases from V and 7 bases from J; bases unmatched to any gene: 5. The length of the CDR3 is 14 residues. Germline assignment: CDR1 SGHRS and CDR2 YFSETQ.